Sequencing of this T cell receptor (beta chain) was carried out in a study of CD8 T cells in Susac syndrome. Random hexamers served to reverse transcribe roughly 0.45 to 1 ug RNA. TCRdb ran MiXCR on the immunoSEQ multiplex PCR reads and lists one entry per CDR3 protein. The sample holds 70,000 or so distinct CDR3 sequences, about 95% seen once. Germline values: CDR1 SGHNT, CDR2 YYREEE (reference sequence). The length of the CDR3 is 16 residues. Trimming cost V 1 base and J 3 bases; bases outside gene matches: 7. CD8+ and CD4+ T cells were negatively isolated; TEMRA cells were FACS-enriched. The table lists this clonotype with a count of one.

This TCR derives from a human donor in good health. Specimen: CD8+ T cells from PBMCs. The V and J genes are TRBV5-4 and TRBJ2-5; TRBD2 agrees at 9 bases. CDR3 nucleotides: TGTGCCAGCAGCTTGCGGACTAGCGCGTCCGAAGAGACCCAGTACTTC. Residues: CASSLRTSASEETQYF.